Listed below are T cell receptor beta chains from one sample, sequenced in a study of shared clonotypes between healthy human individuals. Using immunoSEQ multiplex PCR, the repertoire was profiled, and TCRdb retains in-frame clones only, with some absent. The table has about 2 million clones, approximately 94% seen once; the top ten hold 0.85% to 1.2%. The specimen was naive CD8+ T cells sorted from blood. Every receptor here comes from a man between 18 and 29 years old in good health. CDR3s include the opening cysteine and the closing phenylalanine or tryptophan. The order of the fields is J gene, V gene, D gene, CDR3 protein, CDR3 DNA. The D gene is left open where the match is weak.

j_gene: TRBJ1-1; v_gene: TRBV19; d_gene: TRBD1; CDR3aa: CATSDRGGGTEAFF; CDR3nt: TGTGCCACCTCGGACAGGGGAGGTGGCACTGAAGCTTTCTTT
j_gene: TRBJ2-2; v_gene: TRBV2; d_gene: TRBD2; CDR3aa: CASSVPLGLAESTGELFF; CDR3nt: TGTGCCAGCAGTGTCCCCCTTGGACTAGCGGAGAGCACCGGGGAGCTGTTTTTT
j_gene: TRBJ2-1; v_gene: TRBV11-2; d_gene: TRBD2; CDR3aa: CASSPGSGGVNEQFF; CDR3nt: TGTGCCAGCAGCCCTGGTAGCGGGGGAGTGAATGAGCAGTTCTTC
j_gene: TRBJ2-1; v_gene: TRBV9; d_gene: -; CDR3aa: CASSTQYNEQFF; CDR3nt: TGTGCCAGCAGCACCCAATACAATGAGCAGTTCTTC
j_gene: TRBJ2-7; v_gene: TRBV7-2; d_gene: -; CDR3aa: CASSFGSNPYEQYF; CDR3nt: TGTGCCAGCAGCTTCGGTTCCAACCCCTACGAGCAGTACTTC
j_gene: TRBJ1-6; v_gene: TRBV6-5; d_gene: TRBD1; CDR3aa: CASSPGGNNSPLHF; CDR3nt: TGTGCCAGCAGCCCAGGGGGCAATAATTCACCCCTCCACTTT
j_gene: TRBJ2-3; v_gene: TRBV19; d_gene: -; CDR3aa: CASSTGTSGTDTQYF; CDR3nt: TGTGCCAGTAGTACCGGGACGTCCGGAACAGATACGCAGTATTTT
j_gene: TRBJ2-7; v_gene: TRBV5-6; d_gene: -; CDR3aa: CASSFGETAYEQYF; CDR3nt: TGTGCCAGCAGCTTTGGAGAGACAGCCTACGAGCAGTACTTC
j_gene: TRBJ2-7; v_gene: TRBV29-1; d_gene: TRBD1; CDR3aa: CSVETGIGYEQYF; CDR3nt: TGCAGCGTCGAGACAGGGATAGGGTACGAGCAGTACTTC
j_gene: TRBJ2-1; v_gene: TRBV10-1; d_gene: -; CDR3aa: CASSESTREYHEQFF; CDR3nt: TGCGCCAGCAGTGAGTCTACTAGAGAATATCATGAGCAGTTCTTC
j_gene: TRBJ1-2; v_gene: TRBV12-5; d_gene: -; CDR3aa: CASGIPGPRNYGYTF; CDR3nt: TGTGCTAGTGGTATACCGGGACCGAGGAACTATGGCTACACCTTC
j_gene: TRBJ2-7; v_gene: TRBV2; d_gene: -; CDR3aa: CASSFSPGKSYEQYF; CDR3nt: TGTGCCAGCAGTTTTTCCCCGGGAAAATCCTACGAGCAGTACTTC
j_gene: TRBJ2-1; v_gene: TRBV2; d_gene: -; CDR3aa: CASRPSSIPPYNEQFF; CDR3nt: TGTGCCAGCAGGCCCTCCTCTATTCCACCCTACAATGAGCAGTTCTTC
j_gene: TRBJ2-1; v_gene: TRBV2; d_gene: TRBD2; CDR3aa: CASTPGLAGGPNEQFF; CDR3nt: TGTGCCAGCACACCGGGACTAGCGGGGGGGCCCAATGAGCAGTTCTTC
j_gene: TRBJ1-4; v_gene: TRBV5-6; d_gene: -; CDR3aa: CASSLAGRREKLFF; CDR3nt: TGTGCCAGCAGCTTGGCCGGCAGGAGGGAAAAACTGTTTTTT
j_gene: TRBJ2-7; v_gene: TRBV10-2; d_gene: -; CDR3aa: CASSESIYPGSPYEQYF; CDR3nt: TGCGCCAGCAGTGAGTCGATTTATCCGGGCAGCCCCTACGAGCAGTACTTC
j_gene: TRBJ1-2; v_gene: TRBV7-9; d_gene: TRBD1; CDR3aa: CASSLGQPYGYTF; CDR3nt: TGTGCCAGCAGCTTGGGACAGCCCTATGGCTACACCTTC
j_gene: TRBJ2-7; v_gene: TRBV4-1; d_gene: -; CDR3aa: CASSQGLGNEQYF; CDR3nt: TGCGCCAGCAGCCAAGGGCTGGGGAACGAGCAGTACTTC
j_gene: TRBJ2-1; v_gene: TRBV30; d_gene: TRBD2; CDR3aa: CAWITGLPYNEQFF; CDR3nt: TGTGCCTGGATTACGGGACTACCATACAATGAGCAGTTCTTC